Listed below are T cell receptor beta chains from one sample, sequenced in a study of tumor-infiltrating lymphocytes in primary liver carcinoma. TCRdb independently ran MiXCR on the multiplex PCR reads; one entry per CDR3 protein. Here the sample spans tens of thousands of distinct CDR3 sequences, about three quarters being singletons. The sequenced sample consisted of liver tumor tissue from sampling region 4. These TCRs come from a man aged 40-50 years with primary liver carcinoma and hepatitis B virus infection. The CDR3 runs from the conserved cysteine through the conserved F or W. The order of the fields is J gene, V gene, clone size, D gene, CDR3 protein, CDR3 DNA. A D gene is named only where the DNA matches it firmly. Not every row has a clone size; where given, it reads once, few, many or a size class.

J: TRBJ2-1
V: TRBV19
size: once
D: NA
CDR3: CASSMWGNEQFF
DNA: TGTGCCAGTAGTATGTGGGGGAATGAGCAGTTCTTC

J: TRBJ2-1
V: TRBV11-3
size: NA
D: NA
CDR3: CTRSLDSGNEQFF
DNA: TGCACCAGAAGCTTAGATAGCGGTAATGAGCAGTTCTTC

J: TRBJ2-3
V: TRBV29-1
size: NA
D: NA
CDR3: CNAWHADTQYF
DNA: TGCAACGCCTGGCATGCAGATACTCAGTATTTT

J: TRBJ2-7
V: TRBV6-5
size: NA
D: TRBD2
CDR3: CANSYSGGEGRGYEQYF
DNA: TGTGCCAACAGTTACTCGGGAGGGGAAGGGAGGGGCTACGAGCAGTACTTC

J: TRBJ2-2
V: TRBV5-5
size: NA
D: NA
CDR3: CAGRLHNGELFF
DNA: TGTGCTGGCAGACTCCACAACGGGGAGCTGTTTTTT

J: TRBJ1-2
V: TRBV6-2/TRBV6-3
size: few
D: NA
CDR3: CASSYLDSYGYTF
DNA: TGTGCCAGCAGTTACCTGGACAGCTATGGCTACACCTTT

J: TRBJ2-7
V: TRBV11-1
size: once
D: NA
CDR3: CASTGKRSYEQYF
DNA: TGTGCCAGCACGGGGAAGCGATCCTACGAGCAATACTTC

J: TRBJ2-7
V: TRBV4-1
size: many
D: TRBD1
CDR3: CASSQGLGTGAFYEQYF
DNA: TGCGCCAGCAGCCAAGGCTTGGGGACAGGGGCCTTCTACGAGCAGTACTTC

J: TRBJ2-1
V: TRBV6-1
size: NA
D: NA
CDR3: CASSDSLQVLLHNEQFF
DNA: TGTGCCAGTAGTGATAGCCTACAGGTCCTCTTGCACAATGAGCAGTTCTTC

J: TRBJ2-5
V: TRBV6-5
size: medium-sized
D: NA
CDR3: CASSYGGIQETQYF
DNA: TGTGCCAGCAGTTACGGAGGGATCCAAGAGACCCAGTACTTC

J: TRBJ2-7
V: TRBV29-1
size: NA
D: NA
CDR3: CSVEDPGGSSYKQYF
DNA: TGCAGCGTAGAAGATCCAGGAGGGAGCTCCTACAAGCAGTACTTC